Below, one T cell receptor beta chain is given with its context. Its specific antigen is unknown. One base away there is no much larger clone; base qualities are not given. This entry is derived from a study of T cells in Graves' hyperthyroidism and ophthalmopathy (dated by TCRdb to the late 2010s). Background for the entire study: Peripheral blood was sampled at the time of initial diagnosis, prior to any treatment. To identify distinguishing TCR V-J signatures, a discovery cohort of some 99 patients was used, comprising 43 with Graves' ophthalmopathy and 57 with stable Graves' hyperthyroidism. Prospective prediction of ophthalmopathy was tested in an independent validation cohort of 18 to 20 hyperthyroidism patients and 17 patients who later progressed to ophthalmopathy. The 75 to 100 discovery patients were divided at random into training and test sets in a 7:3 ratio. The study also compared thyroid tissue and blood T-cell repertoires from roughly 6 Graves' hyperthyroidism patients. Once sampling was done, hyperthyroidism patients were given methimazole at a starting dose of 30 mg daily, whereas ophthalmopathy patients were given high-dose intravenous methylprednisolone. The paper describes TCR Vbeta CDR3 sequencing of 140 or so peripheral blood samples, made up of some 40 ophthalmopathy patients, over 70 hyperthyroidism patients and 17 progressor patients.

In the ophthalmopathy patients, disease was moderately to severely active, with a Clinical Activity Score of 3 or more, a NOSPECS grade of 4 or more, and a duration of less than 3 months. Patients with uncontrolled infections, other autoimmune diseases, pregnancy or lactation were excluded. Diagnoses were based on clinical symptoms, serum thyroxine and TRAb, thyroid ultrasound and orbital computed tomography. PBMCs were isolated from more than 9 ml of fresh peripheral blood by Ficoll-Paque density gradient centrifugation. Trizol reagent was used to extract total RNA, and RNA quality was then checked on an Agilent 2100 Bioanalyzer. Amplification of TCR beta CDR3 regions was carried out from RNA transcripts. For the first round of RT-PCR on the TCR CDR3, the HTBI primer set was used together with the Qiagen OneStep RT-PCR kit. Libraries were constructed in a second round of multiplex PCR, after which size selection and purification were performed. Paired-end sequencing of the libraries was performed with 100 bp reads on an Illumina HiSeq2000. Per the authors' processing: SOAPnuke was used to process the raw data, removing reads that contained adapters or uncalled bases, had a mean Phred below 15, or lacked an exact match to the constant primer or identifier. COPE v1.2.5 was used to merge the high-quality paired reads, and each unique nucleotide sequence was defined as a clonotype. Clonotypes were aligned to IMGT TRBV, TRBD and TRBJ reference segments using MiTCR v1.1. The analysis included only V-J combinations with a frequency above 0.0001, which together covered 99.2% of the repertoires. A TCS score was defined as the ratio of F50 (clonal expansion) to E x V (chaos), with BLOSUM62-based TCRdist applied between CDR3 peptides within each V-J. Welch's t-statistics and random forest reduced just over 500 V-J features to 13, which were used in a naive Bayes classifier (R e1071). In-frame beta chains were kept once TCRdb had trimmed the public reads at Q25 with fastp and called clones with MiXCR. Each entry is one CDR3 protein sequence, shown with its most common DNA and genes. The V and J calls come from TCRdb's annotation, not from the publication. The sample profile shows about 300,000 distinct CDR3 sequences; roughly 20% of them were found once. The ten top clones hold 35% to 45% of the sample.

Results and caveats for the whole study, not just this receptor: In validation, the model predicted progression to ophthalmopathy a median of about 6 months before onset, with roughly 70% sensitivity and roughly 79% specificity. No statistical method was used to fix the sample size in advance, and group allocation was not hidden from the investigators. Ophthalmopathy was separated from stable hyperthyroidism by a 13 V-J signature model, with 87.88% sensitivity and about 84% specificity obtained in cross-validation and 80%/75% obtained in testing. Blood samples also contained most of the expanded thyroid clonotypes (frequency above 0.001), which suggests that blood repertoires may reflect thyroid immune responses.

The source material was blood. This clonotype was sampled from a man between 50 and 59 years old with Graves' ophthalmopathy.

The CDR3 amino acid sequence is: CASSQAALAGGRNEQFF. DNA sequence: TGTGCCAGCAGCCAAGCCGCCCTAGCGGGAGGCCGCAATGAGCAGTTCTTC. This sequence uses TRBV4-2 and TRBJ2-1; a stretch of 11 junction bases matches TRBD2. The germline V gene gives CDR1 as LGHNA and CDR2 as YNFKEQ. At the junction V is shortened by 1 base and J by 6 bases; bases outside the gene matches: 8. Counted from cysteine to phenylalanine, this CDR3 has 17 amino acids. Solely the CDR3 DNA is kept, with 51 bases framed from the first base.